These T cell receptor beta chains were read from a single sample in a study of OX40 agonist ivuxolimab in advanced cancers. Using immunoSEQ multiplex PCR, the repertoire was profiled, and TCRdb retains in-frame clones only, with some absent. This sample yields some 40,000 clones, of which roughly 90% are seen a single time; over 12% belongs to the top ten. The sequencing here drew on CD4+ or CD8+ T cells sorted from blood, taken in a trial of the OX40 agonist ivuxolimab. The receptor set was obtained from an adult with an advanced solid tumor such as melanoma, head and neck, liver or kidney cancer. The CDR3 runs from the conserved cysteine through the conserved F or W. The D gene is left open where the match is weak. Only part of the rows carry a size: once, few, many, or a class if the clone is expanded.

clone_size j_call v_call d_call cdr3_nt cdr3_aa
NA TRBJ1-4 TRBV5-4 NA TGTGCCAGCAGCCTTTACCCTAATGAAAAACTGTTTTTT CASSLYPNEKLFF
NA TRBJ2-3 TRBV7-9 NA TGTGCCAGCAGCCTCAGCGCTAATAGTATCACAGATACGCAGTATTTT CASSLSANSITDTQYF
NA TRBJ2-7 TRBV5-4 TRBD1 TGTGCCAGCGGCTTCGAGACAGGGTCTGACGAGCAGTACTTC CASGFETGSDEQYF
NA TRBJ2-7 TRBV5-6 NA TGTGCCAGCAGCTTGGAGTTCGGGGGCCACGAGCAGTACTTC CASSLEFGGHEQYF
once TRBJ2-2 TRBV30 TRBD2 TGTGCCTGGAGTCTGACTAGCGCTTACACCGGGGAGCTGTTTTTT CAWSLTSAYTGELFF
NA TRBJ2-2 TRBV6-6 NA TGTGCCAGCAGGCCGGGTCTCGGGAACACCGGGGAGCTGTTTTTT CASRPGLGNTGELFF
NA TRBJ2-7 TRBV5-1 TRBD2 TGCGCCAGCAGCCCGGGACTAGCGGGAGTCTACGAGCAGTACTTC CASSPGLAGVYEQYF
NA TRBJ2-7 TRBV11-2 NA TGTGCCAGCAGTTACGGGATAATGGGATACGACGAGCAGTACTTC CASSYGIMGYDEQYF
NA TRBJ1-1 TRBV29-1 NA TGCAGCGTACCAAGGACTCCAAGGGACACTGAAGCTTTCTTT CSVPRTPRDTEAFF
NA TRBJ2-3 TRBV4-2 TRBD2 TGTGCCAGCAGCCGGACGGTTTGGGCTAGCGGGAGCACAGATACGCAGTATTTT CASSRTVWASGSTDTQYF
NA TRBJ2-7 TRBV27 NA TGTGCCAGCAGTTTATCGACTCGCACCGGCGTTTACGAGCAGTACTTC CASSLSTRTGVYEQYF
NA TRBJ2-7 TRBV2 TRBD2 TGTGCCAGCAGTAGGCTAGCGGGAGACGGAGAGCAGTACTTC CASSRLAGDGEQYF
NA TRBJ2-7 TRBV28 TRBD2 TGTGCCAGCAGTTCCTTGACTAGCGGGGCCTCCTACGAGCAGTACTTC CASSSLTSGASYEQYF
NA TRBJ1-2 TRBV9 TRBD1 TGTGCCAGCAGCGGGGGACAGGGGATTGGCTACACCTTC CASSGGQGIGYTF
NA TRBJ2-7 TRBV27 TRBD1 TGTGCCAGCAGTTCTCTGGGACAGGGCGGTCGGGAGCAGTACTTT CASSSLGQGGREQYF
NA TRBJ2-2 TRBV5-6 NA TGTGCCAGCAGCCTACAGGTTCTAGTGACCACCGGGGAGCTGTTTTTT CASSLQVLVTTGELFF
NA TRBJ2-5 TRBV18 NA TGTGCCAGCTCACCACTTGGGGAAGAGACCCAGTACTTC CASSPLGEETQYF
NA TRBJ2-1 TRBV6-1 NA TGTGCCAGCAGTGAAGACTCCCGGGTCGTCTCCTACAATGAGCAGTTCTTC CASSEDSRVVSYNEQFF
NA TRBJ1-1 TRBV19 NA TGTGCCAGTAGTATTTTCGGCGGCCACCATGAAGCTTTCTTT CASSIFGGHHEAFF
NA TRBJ2-7 TRBV5-1 TRBD2 TGCGCCAGCAGCACTAGCGGGTCCTCCTACGAGCAGTACTTC CASSTSGSSYEQYF
NA TRBJ2-7 TRBV6-6 NA TGTGCCAGCAGTAAGACCCGCACCTACGAGCAGTACTTC CASSKTRTYEQYF
NA TRBJ2-2 TRBV2 NA TGTGCCAGCAGGGGCACCGCCGGGGAGCTGTTTTTT CASRGTAGELFF